This entry concerns a single T cell receptor beta chain. Patients from Seattle were sampled longitudinally, starting during active infection. The entry originates in a study of blood T cell repertoires in COVID-19. The overall study: T cells, B-cell-depleted T cells, or PBMCs provided the cDNA or gDNA that served as material.

Methods used by the authors: Amplifying reference gene primers gave estimates of nucleated cell counts. Some clones are missing from TCRdb's copy, which holds only in-frame ones; the method was immunoSEQ multiplex PCR. The DNA gave D and trimming, while V, J and clone size come from that table. This sample has about 160,000 clones, with less than 85% found just once. The V gene's germline CDR1 is MNHEY and CDR2 SMNVEV (reference sequence). Trimming took 4 bases from V and 7 from J, leaving 8 bases between them. This CDR3 is built from 13 residues. The genes are TRBV27 and TRBJ1-6; the D is unclear. This receptor was obtained from a woman between 40 and 55 years old with COVID-19, enrolled during active disease. The sequenced sample was peripheral blood. This chain's CDR3 is CASSSPPNSPLHF. CDR3 bases: TGTGCCAGCAGTTCCCCCCCAAATTCACCCCTCCACTTT.